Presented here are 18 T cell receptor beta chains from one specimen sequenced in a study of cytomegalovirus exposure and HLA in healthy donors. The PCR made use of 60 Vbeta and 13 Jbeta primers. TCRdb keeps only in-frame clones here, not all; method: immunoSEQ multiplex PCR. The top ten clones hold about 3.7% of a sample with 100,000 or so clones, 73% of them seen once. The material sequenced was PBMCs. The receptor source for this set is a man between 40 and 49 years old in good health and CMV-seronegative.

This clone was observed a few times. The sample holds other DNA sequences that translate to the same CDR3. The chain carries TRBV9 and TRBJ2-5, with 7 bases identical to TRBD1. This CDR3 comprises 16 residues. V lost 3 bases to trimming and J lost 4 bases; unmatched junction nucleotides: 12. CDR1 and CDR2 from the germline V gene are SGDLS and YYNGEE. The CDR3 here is CASSAGTGALGETQYF. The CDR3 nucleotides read TGTGCCAGCAGCGCCGGAACAGGGGCATTAGGAGAGACCCAGTACTTC. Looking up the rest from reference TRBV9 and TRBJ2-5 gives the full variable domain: DSGVTQTPKHLITATGQRVTLRCSPRSGDLSVYWYQQSLDQGLQFLIQYYNGEERAKGNILERFSAQQFPDLHSELNLSSLELGDSALYFCASSAGTGALGETQYFGPGTRLLVL.

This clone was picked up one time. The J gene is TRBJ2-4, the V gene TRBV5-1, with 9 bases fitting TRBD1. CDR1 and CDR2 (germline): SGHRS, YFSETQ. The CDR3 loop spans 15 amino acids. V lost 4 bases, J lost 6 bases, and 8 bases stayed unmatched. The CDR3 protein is CASSLGGTGINIQYF. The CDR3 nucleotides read TGCGCCAGCAGCCTCGGTGGGACAGGGATAAACATTCAGTACTTC.

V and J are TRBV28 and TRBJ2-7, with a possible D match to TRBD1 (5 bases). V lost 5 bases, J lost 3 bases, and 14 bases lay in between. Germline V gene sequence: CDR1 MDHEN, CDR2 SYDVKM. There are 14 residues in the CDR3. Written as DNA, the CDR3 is TGTGCCAGCAGTACGACAGTATCCAGCTACGAGCAGTACTTC. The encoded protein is CASSTTVSSYEQYF.

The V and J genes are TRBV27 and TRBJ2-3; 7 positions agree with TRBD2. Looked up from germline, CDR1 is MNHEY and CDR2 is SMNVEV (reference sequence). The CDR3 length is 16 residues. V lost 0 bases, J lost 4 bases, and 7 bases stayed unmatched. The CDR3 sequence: CASSLSGRGTSDTQYF. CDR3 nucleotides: TGTGCCAGCAGTTTATCTGGGCGGGGGACGTCAGATACGCAGTATTTT.

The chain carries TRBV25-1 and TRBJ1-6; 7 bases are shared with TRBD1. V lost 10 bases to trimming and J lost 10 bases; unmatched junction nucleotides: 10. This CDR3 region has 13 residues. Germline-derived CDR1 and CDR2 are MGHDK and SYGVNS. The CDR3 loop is CATIDRDGSPLHF. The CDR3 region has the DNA TGTGCCACCATCGACAGGGATGGGTCACCCCTCCACTTT.

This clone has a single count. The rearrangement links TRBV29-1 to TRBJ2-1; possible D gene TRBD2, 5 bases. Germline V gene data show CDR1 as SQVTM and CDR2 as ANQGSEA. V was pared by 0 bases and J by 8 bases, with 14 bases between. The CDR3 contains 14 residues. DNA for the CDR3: TGCAGCGTTGAAGATCCCCGGGTGAGGGATGAGCAGTTCTTC. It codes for CSVEDPRVRDEQFF.

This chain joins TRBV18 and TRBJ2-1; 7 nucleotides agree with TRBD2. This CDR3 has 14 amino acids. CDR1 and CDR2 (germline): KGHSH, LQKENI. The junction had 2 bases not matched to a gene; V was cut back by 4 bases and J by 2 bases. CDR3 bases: TGTGCCAGCTCACTTCGGGGGGCCTACAATGAGCAGTTCTTC. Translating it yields CASSLRGAYNEQFF.

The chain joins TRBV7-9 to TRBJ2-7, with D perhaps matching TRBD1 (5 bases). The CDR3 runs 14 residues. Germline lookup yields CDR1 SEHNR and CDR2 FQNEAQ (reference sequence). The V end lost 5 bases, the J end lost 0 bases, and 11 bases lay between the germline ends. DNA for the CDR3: TGTGCCAGCAGCCTGACAGTGGACTCCTACGAGCAGTACTTC. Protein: CASSLTVDSYEQYF.

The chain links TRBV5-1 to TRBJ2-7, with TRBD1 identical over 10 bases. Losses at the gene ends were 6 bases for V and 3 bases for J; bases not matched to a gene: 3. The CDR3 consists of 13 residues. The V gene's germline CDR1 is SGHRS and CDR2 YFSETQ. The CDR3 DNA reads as TGCGCCAGCATACGGGACAGGGGCTACGAGCAGTACTTC. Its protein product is CASIRDRGYEQYF.

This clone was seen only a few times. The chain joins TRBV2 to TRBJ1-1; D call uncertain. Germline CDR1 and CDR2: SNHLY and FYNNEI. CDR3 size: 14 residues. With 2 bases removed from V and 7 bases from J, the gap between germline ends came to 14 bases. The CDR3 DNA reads TGTGCCAGCAGTGAATCGGTGCGGGTTGTTGAAGCTTTCTTT. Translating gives CASSESVRVVEAFF.

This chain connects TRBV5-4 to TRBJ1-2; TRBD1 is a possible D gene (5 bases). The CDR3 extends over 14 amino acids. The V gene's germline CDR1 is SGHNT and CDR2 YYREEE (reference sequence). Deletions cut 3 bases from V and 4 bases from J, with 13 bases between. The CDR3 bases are TGTGCCAGCAGCTCAGTGCAGGGTTCCTATGGCTACACCTTC. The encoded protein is CASSSVQGSYGYTF.

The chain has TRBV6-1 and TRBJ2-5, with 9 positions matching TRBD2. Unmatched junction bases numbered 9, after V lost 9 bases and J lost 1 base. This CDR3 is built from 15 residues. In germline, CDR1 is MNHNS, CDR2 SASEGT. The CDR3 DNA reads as TGTGCCAGTAATCTTGCGGGGGGGACCCAAGAGACCCAGTACTTC. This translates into CASNLAGGTQETQYF.

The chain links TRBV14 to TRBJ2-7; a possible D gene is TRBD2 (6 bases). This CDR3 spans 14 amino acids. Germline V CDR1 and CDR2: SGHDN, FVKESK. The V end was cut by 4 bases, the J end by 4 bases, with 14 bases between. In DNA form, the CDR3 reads TGTGCCAGCAGCCCCCGGGGGATGGGGTACGAGCAGTACTTC. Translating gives CASSPRGMGYEQYF. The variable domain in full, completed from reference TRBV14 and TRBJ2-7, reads EAGVTQFPSHSVIEKGQTVTLRCDPISGHDNLYWYRRVMGKEIKFLLHFVKESKQDESGMPNNRFLAERTGGTYSTLKVQPAELEDSGVYFCASSPRGMGYEQYFGPGTRLTVT.

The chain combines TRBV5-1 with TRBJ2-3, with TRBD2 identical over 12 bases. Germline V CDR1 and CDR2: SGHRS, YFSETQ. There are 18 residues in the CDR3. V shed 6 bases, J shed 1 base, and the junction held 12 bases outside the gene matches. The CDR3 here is CASTRLGTSGGRTDTQYF. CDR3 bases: TGCGCCAGCACCCGTTTGGGAACTAGCGGGGGGCGCACAGATACGCAGTATTTT.

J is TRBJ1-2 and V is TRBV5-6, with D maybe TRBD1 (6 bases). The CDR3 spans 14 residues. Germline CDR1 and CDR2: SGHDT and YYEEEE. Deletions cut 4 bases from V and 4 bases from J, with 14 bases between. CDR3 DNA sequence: TGTGCCAGCAGCCAGGGACAATCGTCCTATGGCTACACCTTC. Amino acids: CASSQGQSSYGYTF.

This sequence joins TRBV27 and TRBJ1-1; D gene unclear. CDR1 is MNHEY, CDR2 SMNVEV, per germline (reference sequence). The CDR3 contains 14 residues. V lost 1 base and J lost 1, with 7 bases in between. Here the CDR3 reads CASSLYRRNTEAFF. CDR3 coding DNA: TGTGCCAGCAGTTTATACCGCAGGAACACTGAAGCTTTCTTT.

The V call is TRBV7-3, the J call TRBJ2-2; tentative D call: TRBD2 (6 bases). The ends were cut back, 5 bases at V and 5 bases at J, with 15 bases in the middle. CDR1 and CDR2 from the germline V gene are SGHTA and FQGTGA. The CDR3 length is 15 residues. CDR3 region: CASSPLGGVTGELFF. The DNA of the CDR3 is TGTGCCAGCAGCCCCCTAGGCGGGGTGACCGGGGAGCTGTTTTTT.

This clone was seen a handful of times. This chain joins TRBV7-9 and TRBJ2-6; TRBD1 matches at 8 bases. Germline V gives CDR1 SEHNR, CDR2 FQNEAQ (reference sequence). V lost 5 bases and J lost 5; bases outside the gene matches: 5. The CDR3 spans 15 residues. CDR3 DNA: TGTGCCAGCAGCCGCGGACAGGGCTGGGCCAACGTCCTGACTTTC. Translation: CASSRGQGWANVLTF.